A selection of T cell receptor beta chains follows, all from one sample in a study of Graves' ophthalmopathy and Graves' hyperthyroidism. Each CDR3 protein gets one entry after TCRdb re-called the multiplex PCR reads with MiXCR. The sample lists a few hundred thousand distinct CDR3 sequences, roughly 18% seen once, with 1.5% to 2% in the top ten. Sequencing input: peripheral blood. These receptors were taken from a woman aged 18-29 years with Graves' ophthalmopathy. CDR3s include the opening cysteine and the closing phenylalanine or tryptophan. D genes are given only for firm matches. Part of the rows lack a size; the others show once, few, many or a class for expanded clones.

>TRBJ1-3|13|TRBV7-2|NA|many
CASSPYGGNTIYF
TGTGCCAGCAGCCCCTATGGTGGAAACACCATATATTTT
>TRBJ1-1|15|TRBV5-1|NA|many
CASSSWETPGSEAFF
TGCGCCAGCAGCTCCTGGGAGACTCCAGGGTCTGAAGCTTTCTTT
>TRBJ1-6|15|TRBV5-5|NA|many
CASSSGRLYNSPLHF
TGTGCCAGCAGCAGCGGGCGACTTTATAATTCACCCCTCCACTTT
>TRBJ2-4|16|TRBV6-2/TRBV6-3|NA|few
CASSDDRTIAKNIQYF
TGTGCCAGCAGTGATGACAGAACCATAGCCAAAAACATTCAGTACTTC
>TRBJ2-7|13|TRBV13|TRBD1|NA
CASRQTGSYEQYF
TGTGCCAGCAGGCAGACAGGGTCCTACGAGCAGTACTTC
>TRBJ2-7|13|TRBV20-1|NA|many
CSARFPSTYEQYF
TGCAGTGCTAGATTTCCCTCGACGTACGAGCAGTACTTC
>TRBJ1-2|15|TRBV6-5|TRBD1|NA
CASSYSRVGTDGYTF
TGTGCCAGCAGTTACTCGAGGGTTGGGACAGATGGCTACACCTTC
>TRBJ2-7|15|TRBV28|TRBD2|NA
CASSGGGQETYEQYF
TGTGCCAGCAGCGGGGGGGGCCAAGAGACCTACGAGCAGTACTTC
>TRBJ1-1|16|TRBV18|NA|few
CASSPPEGLLNTEAFF
TGTGCCAGCTCACCACCGGAGGGGTTATTGAACACTGAAGCTTTCTTT
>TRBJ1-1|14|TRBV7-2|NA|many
CASSRLVGATEAFF
TGTGCCAGCAGCCGACTGGTTGGGGCCACTGAAGCTTTCTTT
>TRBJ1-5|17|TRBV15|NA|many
CATSRDGGGSGGQPQHF
TGTGCCACCAGCAGAGATGGAGGGGGTTCTGGTGGTCAGCCCCAGCATTTT
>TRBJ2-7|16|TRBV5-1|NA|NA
CASSLEGRTRSYEQYF
TGCGCCAGCAGCTTGGAAGGCCGCACCCGCTCCTACGAGCAGTACTTC
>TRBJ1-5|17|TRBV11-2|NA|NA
CASSRAGASDSNQPQHF
TGTGCCAGCAGTCGAGCGGGGGCATCCGATAGCAATCAGCCCCAGCATTTT
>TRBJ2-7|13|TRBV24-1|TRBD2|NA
CATSAGGIYEQYF
TGTGCCACCAGCGCGGGAGGAATCTACGAGCAGTACTTC
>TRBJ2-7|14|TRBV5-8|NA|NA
CASSLLTSSYEQYF
TGTGCCAGCAGCTTGTTGACGTCTTCCTACGAGCAGTACTTC
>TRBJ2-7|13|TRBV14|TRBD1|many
CASRQTGLYEQYF
TGTGCCAGCAGGCAGACAGGGTTATACGAGCAGTACTTC
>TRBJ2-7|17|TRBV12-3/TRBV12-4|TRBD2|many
CASSPRGLAGVGNEQYF
TGTGCCAGCAGTCCAAGGGGACTAGCGGGAGTCGGAAACGAGCAGTACTTC
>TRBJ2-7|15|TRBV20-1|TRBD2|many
CSARSGTSGRGEQYF
TGCAGTGCTAGGAGCGGGACTAGCGGGAGGGGCGAGCAGTACTTC
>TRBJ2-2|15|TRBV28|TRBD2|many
CASSLWREGDGELFF
TGTGCCAGCAGTTTATGGCGGGAGGGGGACGGGGAGCTGTTTTTT
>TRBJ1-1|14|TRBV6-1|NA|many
CASRDRGLNTEAFF
TGTGCCAGCAGAGACCGGGGATTGAACACTGAAGCTTTCTTT
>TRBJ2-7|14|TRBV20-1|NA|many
CSARKVTTPYEQYF
TGCAGTGCTAGAAAGGTCACCACCCCATACGAGCAGTACTTC
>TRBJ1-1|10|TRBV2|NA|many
CTSSERRAFF
TGTACCAGCAGTGAGAGGAGGGCTTTCTTT
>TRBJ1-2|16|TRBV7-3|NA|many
CASSLAPEAATYGYTF
TGTGCCAGCAGCTTAGCCCCAGAGGCTGCTACCTATGGCTACACCTTC
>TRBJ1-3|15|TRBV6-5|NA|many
CASGSPGDSGNTIYF
TGTGCCAGCGGGTCGCCAGGGGACTCTGGAAACACCATATATTTT
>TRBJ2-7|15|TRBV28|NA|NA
CASSSLGDHSYEQYF
TGTGCCAGCAGTTCCTTGGGGGACCACTCCTACGAGCAGTACTTC
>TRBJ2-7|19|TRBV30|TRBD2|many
CAWMSQELAGGAPSYEQYF
TGTGCCTGGATGAGTCAGGAACTAGCGGGAGGTGCACCCTCCTACGAGCAGTACTTC
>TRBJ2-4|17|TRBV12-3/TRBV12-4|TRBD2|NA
CASSGGLAGIAKNIQYF
TGTGCCAGCAGCGGGGGACTAGCGGGAATAGCCAAAAACATTCAGTACTTC
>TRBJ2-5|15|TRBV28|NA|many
CASRVYGTLGETQYF
TGTGCCAGCAGGGTCTATGGGACTCTTGGCGAGACCCAGTACTTC
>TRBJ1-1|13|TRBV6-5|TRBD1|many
CASARQGYTEAFF
TGTGCCAGCGCTAGACAGGGATACACTGAAGCTTTCTTT
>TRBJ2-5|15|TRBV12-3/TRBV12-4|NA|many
CASSLSRRVRETQYF
TGTGCCAGCAGTTTATCCCGGCGGGTGAGGGAGACCCAGTACTTC
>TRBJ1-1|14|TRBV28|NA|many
CASSLKGVITEAFF
TGTGCCAGCAGTTTAAAGGGTGTGATCACTGAAGCTTTCTTT
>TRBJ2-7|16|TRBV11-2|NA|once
CASSPRNLAASYEQYF
TGTGCCAGCAGCCCCCGGAACTTAGCGGCCTCCTACGAGCAGTACTTC
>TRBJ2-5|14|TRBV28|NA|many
CASSLRARGETQYF
TGTGCCAGCAGTTTACGGGCCCGGGGGGAGACCCAGTACTTC
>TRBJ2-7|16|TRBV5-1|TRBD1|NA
CASSPGGTGPPYEQYF
TGCGCCAGCAGCCCGGGTGGGACAGGGCCCCCCTACGAGCAGTACTTC
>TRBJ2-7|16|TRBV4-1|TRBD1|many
CASSQELGTVAYEQYF
TGCGCCAGCAGCCAGGAGTTGGGGACAGTAGCCTACGAGCAGTACTTC
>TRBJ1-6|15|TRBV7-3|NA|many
CASSLAGGGGSPLHF
TGTGCCAGCAGCCTTGCCGGGGGGGGAGGGTCACCCCTCCACTTT
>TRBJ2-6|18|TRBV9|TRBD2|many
CASSPGAGGTEGANVLTF
TGTGCCAGCAGCCCGGGAGCGGGGGGCACGGAAGGGGCCAACGTCCTGACTTTC
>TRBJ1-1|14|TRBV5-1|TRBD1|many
CASSLDRVMGEAFF
TGCGCCAGCAGCCTAGACAGGGTGATGGGTGAAGCTTTCTTT
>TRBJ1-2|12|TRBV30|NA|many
CAWSDFGYGYTF
TGTGCCTGGAGTGACTTTGGCTATGGCTACACCTTC
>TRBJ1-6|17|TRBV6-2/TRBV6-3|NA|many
CASSSRTASSYNSPLHF
TGTGCCAGCAGTTCTAGGACGGCGAGCTCCTATAATTCACCCCTCCACTTT